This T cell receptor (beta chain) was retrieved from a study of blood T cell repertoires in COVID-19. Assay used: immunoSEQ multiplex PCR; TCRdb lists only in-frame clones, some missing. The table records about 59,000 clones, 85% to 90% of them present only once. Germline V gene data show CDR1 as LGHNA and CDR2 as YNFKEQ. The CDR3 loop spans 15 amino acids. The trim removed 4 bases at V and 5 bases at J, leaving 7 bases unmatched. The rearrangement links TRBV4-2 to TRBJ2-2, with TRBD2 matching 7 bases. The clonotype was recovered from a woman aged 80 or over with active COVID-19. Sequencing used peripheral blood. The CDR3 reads CASSRGGSGTGELFF. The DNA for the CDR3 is TGTGCCAGCAGCCGGGGAGGGTCAGGGACCGGGGAGCTGTTTTTT.